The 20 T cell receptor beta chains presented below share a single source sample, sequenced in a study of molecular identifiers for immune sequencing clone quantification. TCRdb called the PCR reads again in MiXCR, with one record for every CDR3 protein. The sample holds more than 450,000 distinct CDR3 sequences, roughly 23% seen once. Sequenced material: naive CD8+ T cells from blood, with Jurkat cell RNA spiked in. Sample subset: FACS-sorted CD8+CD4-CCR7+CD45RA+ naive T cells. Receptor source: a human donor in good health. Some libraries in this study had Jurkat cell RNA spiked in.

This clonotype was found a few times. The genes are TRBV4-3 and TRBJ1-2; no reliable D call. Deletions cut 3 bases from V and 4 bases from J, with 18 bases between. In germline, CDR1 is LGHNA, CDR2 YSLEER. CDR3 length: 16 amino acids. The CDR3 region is CASSQAISAGAYGYTF. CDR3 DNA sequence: TGCGCCAGCAGCCAGGCCATTTCTGCAGGCGCCTATGGCTACACCTTC.

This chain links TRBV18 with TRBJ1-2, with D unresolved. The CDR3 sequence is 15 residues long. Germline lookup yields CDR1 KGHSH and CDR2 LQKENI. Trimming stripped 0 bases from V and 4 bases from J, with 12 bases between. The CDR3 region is CASSPPGEAGYGYTF. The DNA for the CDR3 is TGTGCCAGCTCACCACCTGGGGAGGCGGGCTATGGCTACACCTTC. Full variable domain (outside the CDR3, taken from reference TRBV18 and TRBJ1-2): NAGVMQNPRHLVRRRGQEARLRCSPMKGHSHVYWYRQLPEEGLKFMVYLQKENIIDESGMPKERFSAEFPKEGPSILRIQQVVRGDSAAYFCASSPPGEAGYGYTFGSGTRLTVV.

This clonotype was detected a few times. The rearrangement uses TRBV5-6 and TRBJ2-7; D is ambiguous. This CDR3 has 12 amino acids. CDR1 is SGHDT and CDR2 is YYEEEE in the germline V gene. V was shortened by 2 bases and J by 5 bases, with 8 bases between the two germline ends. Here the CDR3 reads CASSFVGNEQYF. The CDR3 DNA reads TGTGCCAGCAGCTTTGTGGGTAACGAGCAGTACTTC.

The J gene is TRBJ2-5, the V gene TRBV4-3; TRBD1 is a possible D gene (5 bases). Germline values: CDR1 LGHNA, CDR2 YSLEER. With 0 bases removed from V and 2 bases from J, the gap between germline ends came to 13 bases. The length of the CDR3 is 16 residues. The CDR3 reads CASSQDFGQLQETQYF. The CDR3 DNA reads TGCGCCAGCAGCCAAGATTTTGGACAACTACAAGAGACCCAGTACTTC.

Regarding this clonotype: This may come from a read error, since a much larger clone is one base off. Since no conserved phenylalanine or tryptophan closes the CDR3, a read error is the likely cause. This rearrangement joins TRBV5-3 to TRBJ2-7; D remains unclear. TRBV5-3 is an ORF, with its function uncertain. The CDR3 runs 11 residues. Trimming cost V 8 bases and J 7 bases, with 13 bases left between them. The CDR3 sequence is CASSYGLEQYS. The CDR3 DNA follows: TGTGCCAGCAGTTATGGTCTGGAGCAGTACTCC.

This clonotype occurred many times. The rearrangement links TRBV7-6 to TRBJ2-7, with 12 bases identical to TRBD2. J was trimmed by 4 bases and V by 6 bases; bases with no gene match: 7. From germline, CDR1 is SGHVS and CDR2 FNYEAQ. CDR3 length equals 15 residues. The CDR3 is CASRPGLAGIYEQYF. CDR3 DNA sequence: TGTGCCAGCAGGCCCGGACTAGCGGGGATATACGAGCAGTACTTC.

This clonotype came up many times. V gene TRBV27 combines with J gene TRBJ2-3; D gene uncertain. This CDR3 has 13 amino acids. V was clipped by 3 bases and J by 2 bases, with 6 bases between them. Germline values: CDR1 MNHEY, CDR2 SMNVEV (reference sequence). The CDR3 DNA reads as TGTGCCAGCAGTTTTGGCGCCACAGATACGCAGTATTTT. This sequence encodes CASSFGATDTQYF.

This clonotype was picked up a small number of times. CDR3 nucleotides: TGTGCCAGCAGTCCCCTGGGACAGGTGGGGCTCGAGGAAAAACTGTTTTTT. Translation gives CASSPLGQVGLEEKLFF. This chain links TRBV28 with TRBJ1-4, with TRBD1 matching over 8 bases. This CDR3 contains 17 residues. Germline V CDR1 and CDR2: MDHEN, SYDVKM. V lost 5 bases and J lost 8; bases outside the gene matches: 16.

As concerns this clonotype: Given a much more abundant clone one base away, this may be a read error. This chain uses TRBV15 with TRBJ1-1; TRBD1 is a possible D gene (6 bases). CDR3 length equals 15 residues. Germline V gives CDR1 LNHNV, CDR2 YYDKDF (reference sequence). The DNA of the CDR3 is TGTGCCACCGGACAGAATCCTCTTATGAACACTGGAGCTTTCTTT. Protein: CATGQNPLMNTGAFF.

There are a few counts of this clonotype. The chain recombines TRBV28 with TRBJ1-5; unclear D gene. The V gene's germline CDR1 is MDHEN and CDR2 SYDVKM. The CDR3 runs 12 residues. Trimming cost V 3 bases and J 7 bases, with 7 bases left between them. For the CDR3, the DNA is TGTGCCAGCAGTTTTGGGTACCAGCCCCAGCATTTT. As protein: CASSFGYQPQHF.

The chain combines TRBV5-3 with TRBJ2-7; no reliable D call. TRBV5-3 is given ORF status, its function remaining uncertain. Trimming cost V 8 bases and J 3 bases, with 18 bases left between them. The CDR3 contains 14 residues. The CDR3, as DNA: TGTGCCAGCAGCCCCGTGAGGAGTGTCTACGAGCAGTACTTC. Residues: CASSPVRSVYEQYF.

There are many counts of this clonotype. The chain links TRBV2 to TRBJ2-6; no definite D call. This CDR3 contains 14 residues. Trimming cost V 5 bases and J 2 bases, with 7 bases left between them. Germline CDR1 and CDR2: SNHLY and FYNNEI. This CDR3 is CASSPVAGANVLTF. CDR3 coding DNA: TGTGCCAGCAGTCCGGTTGCTGGGGCCAACGTCCTGACTTTC.

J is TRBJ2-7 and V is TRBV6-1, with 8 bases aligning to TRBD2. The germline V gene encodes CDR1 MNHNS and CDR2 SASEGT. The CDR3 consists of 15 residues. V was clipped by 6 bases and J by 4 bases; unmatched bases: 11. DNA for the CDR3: TGTGCCAGCAGGGGTAATAGCGGGACAATATACGAGCAGTACTTC. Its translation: CASRGNSGTIYEQYF.

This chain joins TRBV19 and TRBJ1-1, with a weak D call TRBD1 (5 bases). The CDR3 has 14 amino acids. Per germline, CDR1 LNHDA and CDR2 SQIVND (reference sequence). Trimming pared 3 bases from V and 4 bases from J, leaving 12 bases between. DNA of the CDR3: TGTGCCAGTAGTATCGAAACAGGTAGCACTGAAGCTTTCTTT. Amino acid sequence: CASSIETGSTEAFF.

CDR3 in DNA: TGTGCCAGCAGCGCCAGGACAACCTACGAGCAGTACTTC. This codes for CASSARTTYEQYF. V and J are TRBV11-3 and TRBJ2-7, with D possibly matching TRBD1 (5 bases). The V end was cut by 5 bases, the J end by 2 bases, with 10 bases between. The length of the CDR3 is 13 residues. Germline V lookup: CDR1 SGHNT, CDR2 YENEEA.

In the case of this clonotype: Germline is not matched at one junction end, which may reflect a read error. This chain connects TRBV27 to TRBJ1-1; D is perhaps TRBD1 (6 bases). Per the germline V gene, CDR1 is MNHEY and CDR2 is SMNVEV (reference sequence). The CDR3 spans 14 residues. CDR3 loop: CASSFAGVPAEALF. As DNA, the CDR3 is TGTGCCAGCAGTTTTGCAGGGGTGCCCGCTGAAGCTCTCTTT.

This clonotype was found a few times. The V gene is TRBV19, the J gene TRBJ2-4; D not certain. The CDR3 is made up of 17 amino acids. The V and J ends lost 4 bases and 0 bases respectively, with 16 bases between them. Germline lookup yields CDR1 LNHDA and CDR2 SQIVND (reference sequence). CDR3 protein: CASSTIPIQEAKNIQYF. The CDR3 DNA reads TGTGCCAGTAGTACTATACCCATTCAGGAAGCCAAAAACATTCAGTACTTC.

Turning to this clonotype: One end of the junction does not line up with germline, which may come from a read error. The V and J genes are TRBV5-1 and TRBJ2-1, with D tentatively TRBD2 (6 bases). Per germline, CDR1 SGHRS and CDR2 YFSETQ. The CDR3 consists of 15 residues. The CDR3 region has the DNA TGCGCCAGCCGCTTGGGACTCCGACTTCGCGATGAGCAGTTCTTC. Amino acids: CASRLGLRLRDEQFF.

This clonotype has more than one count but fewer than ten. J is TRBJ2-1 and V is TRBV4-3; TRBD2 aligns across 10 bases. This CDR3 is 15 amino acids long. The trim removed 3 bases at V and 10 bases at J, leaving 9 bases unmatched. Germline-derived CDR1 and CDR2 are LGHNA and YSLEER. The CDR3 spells CASSHTAGLAREQFF. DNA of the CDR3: TGCGCCAGCAGCCATACCGCGGGACTAGCGAGAGAGCAGTTCTTC.

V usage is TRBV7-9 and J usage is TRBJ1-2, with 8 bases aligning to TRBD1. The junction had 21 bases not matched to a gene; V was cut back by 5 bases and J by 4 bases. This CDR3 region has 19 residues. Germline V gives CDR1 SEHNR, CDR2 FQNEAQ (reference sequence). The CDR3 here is CASSPSPDRVDFEGYGYTF. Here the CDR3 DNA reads TGTGCCAGCAGCCCATCGCCGGACAGGGTCGACTTCGAGGGCTATGGCTACACCTTC.